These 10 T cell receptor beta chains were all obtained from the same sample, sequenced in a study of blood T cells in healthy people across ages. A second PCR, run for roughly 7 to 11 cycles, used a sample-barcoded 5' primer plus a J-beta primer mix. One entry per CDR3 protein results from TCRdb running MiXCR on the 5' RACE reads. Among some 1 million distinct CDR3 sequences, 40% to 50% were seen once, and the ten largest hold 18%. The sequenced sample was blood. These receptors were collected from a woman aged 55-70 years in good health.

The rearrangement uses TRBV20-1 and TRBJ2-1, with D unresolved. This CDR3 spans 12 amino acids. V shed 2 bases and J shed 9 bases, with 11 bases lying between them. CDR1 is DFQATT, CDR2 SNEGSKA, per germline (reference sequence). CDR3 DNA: TGCAGTGCTAGAAACTTCCCCGGTGAGCAGTTCTTC. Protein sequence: CSARNFPGEQFF.

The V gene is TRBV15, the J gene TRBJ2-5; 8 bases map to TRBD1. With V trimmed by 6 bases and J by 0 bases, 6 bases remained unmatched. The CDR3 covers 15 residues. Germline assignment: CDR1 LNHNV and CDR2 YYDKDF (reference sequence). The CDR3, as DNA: TGTGCCACCAGGCTGGACAGGGACGACCAAGAGACCCAGTACTTC. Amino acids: CATRLDRDDQETQYF.

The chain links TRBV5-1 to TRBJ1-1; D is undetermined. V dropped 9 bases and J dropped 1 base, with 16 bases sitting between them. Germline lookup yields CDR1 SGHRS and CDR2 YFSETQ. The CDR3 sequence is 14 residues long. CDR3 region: CATRLLAQNTEAFF. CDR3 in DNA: TGCGCCACTCGGCTGTTGGCCCAGAACACTGAAGCTTTCTTT.

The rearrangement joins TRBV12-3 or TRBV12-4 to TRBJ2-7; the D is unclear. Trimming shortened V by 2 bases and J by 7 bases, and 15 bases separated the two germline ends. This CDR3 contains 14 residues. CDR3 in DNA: TGTGCCAGCAGTTTAACTGACACTGGTTCGGAGCAGTACTTC. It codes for CASSLTDTGSEQYF.

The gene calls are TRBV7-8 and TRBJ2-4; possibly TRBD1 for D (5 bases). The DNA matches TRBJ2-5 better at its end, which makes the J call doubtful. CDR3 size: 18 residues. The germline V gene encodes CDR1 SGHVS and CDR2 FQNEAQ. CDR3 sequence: CASSCRSFRPGKEETQYF. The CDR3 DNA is TGTGCCAGCAGCTGCCGTAGCTTTCGGCCAGGGAAGGAAGAGACCCAGTACTTC.

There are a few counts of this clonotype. The CDR3 spells CASSLHRDEQFF. DNA for the CDR3: TGTGCCAGCAGCTTGCACAGGGATGAGCAGTTCTTC. The rearrangement links TRBV5-6 to TRBJ2-1; maybe TRBD1 (6 bases). V dropped 1 base and J dropped 8 bases, with 7 bases sitting between them. The CDR3 loop spans 12 amino acids. Germline CDR1 SGHDT, CDR2 YYEEEE.

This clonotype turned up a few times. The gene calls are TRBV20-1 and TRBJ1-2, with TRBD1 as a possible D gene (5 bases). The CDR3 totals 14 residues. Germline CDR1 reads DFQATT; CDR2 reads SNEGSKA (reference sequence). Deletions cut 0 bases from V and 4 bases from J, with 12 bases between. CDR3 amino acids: CSARDRREAYGYTF. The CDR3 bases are TGCAGTGCTAGAGATCGCAGGGAAGCCTATGGCTACACCTTC.

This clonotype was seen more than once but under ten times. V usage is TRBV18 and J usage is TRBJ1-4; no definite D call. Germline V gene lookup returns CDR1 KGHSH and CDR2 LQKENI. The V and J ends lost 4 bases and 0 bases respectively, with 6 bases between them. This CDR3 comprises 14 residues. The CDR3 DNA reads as TGTGCCAGCTCACGGTCAGCAACTAATGAAAAACTGTTTTTT. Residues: CASSRSATNEKLFF.

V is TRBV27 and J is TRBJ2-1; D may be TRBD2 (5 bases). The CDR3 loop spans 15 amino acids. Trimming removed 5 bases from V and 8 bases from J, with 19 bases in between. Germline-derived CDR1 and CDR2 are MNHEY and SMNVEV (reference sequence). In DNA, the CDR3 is TGTGCCAGCAGTACCGAAGCGGTTTATCAGGATGAGCAGTTCTTC. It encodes CASSTEAVYQDEQFF.

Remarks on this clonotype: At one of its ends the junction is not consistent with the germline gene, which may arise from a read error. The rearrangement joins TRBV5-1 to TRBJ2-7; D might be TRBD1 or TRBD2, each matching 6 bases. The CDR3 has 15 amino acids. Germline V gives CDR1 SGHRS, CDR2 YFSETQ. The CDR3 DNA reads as TGCGCCGGCAGCATCACACAGGGAGGACTCTACGAGCAGTACTTC. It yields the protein CAGSITQGGLYEQYF. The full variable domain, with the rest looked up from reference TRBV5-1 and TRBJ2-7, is KAGVTQTPRYLIKTRGQQVTLSCSPISGHRSVSWYQQTPGQGLQFLFEYFSETQRNKGNFPGRFSGRQFSNSRSEMNVSTLELGDSALYLCAGSITQGGLYEQYFGPGTRLTVT.